This TCR beta chain was documented in a study of blood T cell repertoires in COVID-19. Study information: The United States, Italy and Spain were the sources of the acute and convalescent COVID-19 samples. T cells, B-cell-depleted T cells, or PBMCs supplied cDNA or gDNA.

With respect to this clone: Germline and junction disagree at one end, which may indicate a read error.

The CDR3 runs 13 residues. The germline gives CDR1 LNHDA, CDR2 SQIVND (reference sequence). Per the original methods: Amplifying reference gene primers gave estimates of nucleated cell counts. Method: immunoSEQ multiplex PCR; TCRdb's copy keeps in-frame clones and lacks some. V and J calls and clone size come straight from that table; D and trimming were deduced from the DNA. The data hold around 94,000 clones, with around 90% observed a single time. Enrolled during active infection, Seattle patients were then followed longitudinally. This TCR was recovered from a woman aged 50 to 65 with COVID-19, enrolled during active disease. The chain carries TRBV19 and TRBJ1-1; D gene ambiguous. The sequenced material came from peripheral blood. Here the CDR3 reads CASSLDKNTEAFF. CDR3 sequence (DNA): TGTGCCAGTAGTCTAGACAAGAACACTGAAGCTTTCTTT.